This T cell receptor beta chain was identified in a study of siplizumab effects on memory and regulatory T cells. Points from the study as a whole: The study found naive T cells seemingly more diverse than memory cells and seemingly major alloresponse contributors. Proliferating Tregs from siplizumab cultures lacked functional confirmation of suppression.

To note about this clone: Antigen unknown.

The assay was immunoSEQ multiplex PCR, and TCRdb's table has in-frame clones only and misses some. Of more than 85,000 clones listed, 92% were seen once; the top ten hold more than 0.95%. This receptor was identified in a human donor in good health. The sample was CD4+ T cells sorted from blood.

The CDR3 reads CASSLAGTGRYTF. CDR3 nucleotide sequence: TGTGCCAGCAGCTTGGCCGGGACAGGTCGCTACACCTTC. The rearrangement links TRBV7-8 to TRBJ1-2, with TRBD1 identical over 8 bases. Germline CDR1 SGHVS, CDR2 FQNEAQ. The CDR3 contains 13 residues. With V trimmed by 3 bases and J by 9 bases, 6 bases remained unmatched.